Listed below are T cell receptor beta chains from one sample, sequenced in a study of cytomegalovirus exposure and HLA in healthy donors. The assay was immunoSEQ multiplex PCR, and TCRdb's table has in-frame clones only and misses some. This table has around 190,000 clones, roughly 79% appearing once. The source material was PBMCs. These receptors were taken from a man younger than 40 in good health and CMV-seronegative. Each CDR3 is given with its conserved first and last residue. The order of the fields is clone size, J gene, V gene, D gene, CDR3 DNA, CDR3 protein. A D gene is named only where the DNA matches it firmly. The size field is filled for only some rows; it gives once, few, many or a size class.

clone_size: -; j_call: TRBJ2-5; v_call: TRBV7-7; d_call: TRBD2; cdr3_nt: TGTGCCAGCAGCTATTCGGGACTAGCGGGGAGGGGCCAAGAGACCCAGTACTTC; cdr3_aa: CASSYSGLAGRGQETQYF
clone_size: -; j_call: TRBJ2-3; v_call: TRBV2; d_call: -; cdr3_nt: TGTGCCAGCCAGGGGGGTGGGGATACGCAGTATTTT; cdr3_aa: CASQGGGDTQYF
clone_size: -; j_call: TRBJ1-6; v_call: TRBV6-1; d_call: TRBD1; cdr3_nt: TGTGCCAGCAGTCAAGGGGGAGGGACAGGGGTCTCCTATAATTCACCCCTCCACTTT; cdr3_aa: CASSQGGGTGVSYNSPLHF
clone_size: few; j_call: TRBJ2-2; v_call: TRBV10-2; d_call: TRBD2; cdr3_nt: TGCGCCAGCAAGATCAGCGGGAGGTCGGAAACCGGGGAGCTGTTTTTT; cdr3_aa: CASKISGRSETGELFF
clone_size: -; j_call: TRBJ2-7; v_call: TRBV29-1; d_call: TRBD2; cdr3_nt: TGCAGCGCCCACCTGGCGGGAGTCCCCTACGAGCAGTACTTC; cdr3_aa: CSAHLAGVPYEQYF
clone_size: -; j_call: TRBJ1-3; v_call: TRBV5-1; d_call: TRBD1; cdr3_nt: TGCGCCAGCAGCCCCCAAGGACAGGGGGCGATCGGAAACACCATATATTTT; cdr3_aa: CASSPQGQGAIGNTIYF
clone_size: -; j_call: TRBJ2-3; v_call: TRBV7-2; d_call: TRBD2; cdr3_nt: TGTGCCAGCAGCTTCTACGGGGGGTCCACAGATACGCAGTATTTT; cdr3_aa: CASSFYGGSTDTQYF
clone_size: -; j_call: TRBJ1-2; v_call: TRBV29-1; d_call: -; cdr3_nt: TGCAGCGTTGTCGGCAGGGGCTATGGCTACACCTTC; cdr3_aa: CSVVGRGYGYTF
clone_size: -; j_call: TRBJ1-2; v_call: TRBV7-9; d_call: -; cdr3_nt: TGTGCCAGCAGCTTAGGTAGCGGGAACTATGGCTACACCTTC; cdr3_aa: CASSLGSGNYGYTF
clone_size: -; j_call: TRBJ1-1; v_call: TRBV28; d_call: TRBD1; cdr3_nt: TGTGCCAGCAGCCCACAGGGGTTGGTGAACACTGAAGCTTTCTTT; cdr3_aa: CASSPQGLVNTEAFF
clone_size: few; j_call: TRBJ1-1; v_call: TRBV11-1; d_call: -; cdr3_nt: TGTGCCAGCAGCTTGCAGGAGAACACTGAAGCTTTCTTT; cdr3_aa: CASSLQENTEAFF
clone_size: few; j_call: TRBJ1-6; v_call: TRBV29-1; d_call: TRBD1; cdr3_nt: TGCAGCGTTAAGCAGGGGGCAATTGATTCACCCCTCCACTTT; cdr3_aa: CSVKQGAIDSPLHF
clone_size: -; j_call: TRBJ2-2; v_call: TRBV27; d_call: TRBD2; cdr3_nt: TGTGCCAGCAGTCACGACGGGACTAGCGGGACGACGAACACCGGGGAGCTGTTTTTT; cdr3_aa: CASSHDGTSGTTNTGELFF
clone_size: -; j_call: TRBJ2-1; v_call: TRBV27; d_call: TRBD2; cdr3_nt: TGTGCCAGCAGTTTGGGCGGGAGGGCCTACAATGAGCAGTTCTTC; cdr3_aa: CASSLGGRAYNEQFF
clone_size: few; j_call: TRBJ2-3; v_call: TRBV11-2; d_call: -; cdr3_nt: TGTGCCAGCAGCCAGGGTGCCTCCATTATAAGCTTT; cdr3_aa: CASSQGASIISF
clone_size: few; j_call: TRBJ1-2; v_call: TRBV5-1; d_call: -; cdr3_nt: TGCGCCAGCAGCTTGGGGGGGCTGATGGGCTACACCTTC; cdr3_aa: CASSLGGLMGYTF
clone_size: -; j_call: TRBJ1-2; v_call: TRBV28; d_call: TRBD1; cdr3_nt: TGTGCCAGCAGGACGACAGGGAGCGTGGGAGGCTACACCTTC; cdr3_aa: CASRTTGSVGGYTF
clone_size: -; j_call: TRBJ2-3; v_call: TRBV28; d_call: TRBD1; cdr3_nt: TGTGCCAGCAGTGGGCCCCCGGGACAGAGCACAGATACGCAGTATTTT; cdr3_aa: CASSGPPGQSTDTQYF
clone_size: few; j_call: TRBJ2-3; v_call: TRBV27; d_call: TRBD1; cdr3_nt: TGTGCCAGCAGTCGACAGGGCTACACAGATACGCAGTATTTT; cdr3_aa: CASSRQGYTDTQYF
clone_size: -; j_call: TRBJ2-3; v_call: TRBV15; d_call: -; cdr3_nt: TGTGCCACCAGCAGAGATGGGAGCCCCACAGATACGCAGTATTTT; cdr3_aa: CATSRDGSPTDTQYF
clone_size: -; j_call: TRBJ2-3; v_call: TRBV5-1; d_call: TRBD2; cdr3_nt: TGCGCCAGCAGCAGACAGACTAGCGGGTTCACAGATACGCAGTATTTT; cdr3_aa: CASSRQTSGFTDTQYF
clone_size: -; j_call: TRBJ2-7; v_call: TRBV10-3; d_call: -; cdr3_nt: TGTGCCATCAGTGAGTTCCTAGTGGGGCCCTCCTACGAGCAGTACTTC; cdr3_aa: CAISEFLVGPSYEQYF